This TCR beta chain was recovered during a study of CD4 T cells in relation to SARS-CoV-2 and coronaviruses. Study-level background: After roughly ten days of antigen culture, PBMC TCR beta CDR3s were sequenced.

Cryopreserved PBMCs were CD4-enriched, then split into naive and memory cells. Naive or memory CD4+ cells were cultured 1:1 with T cell-depleted PBMCs plus CEF. As regards this clone: The target antigen is unknown.

Findings and limits, study-wide: Monoreactive clones expanded significantly more to SARS-CoV-2 than crossreactive clones did.

With 1 base removed from V and 5 bases from J, the gap between germline ends came to 11 bases. Germline V gene data show CDR1 as LGHNA and CDR2 as YNFKEQ. CDR3 length equals 14 residues. Method: immunoSEQ multiplex PCR; TCRdb's copy keeps in-frame clones and lacks some. The data contain 35,000 or so clones, over 65% of them singletons. The source of this sequence is an adult with COVID-19. Sequencing input: memory CD4+ T cells from PBMCs, cultured in vitro. The chain employs TRBV4-2 and TRBJ1-2; TRBD1 might be the D (6 bases). In DNA form, the CDR3 reads TGTGCCAGCAGCCAAGGACAGGCTGGATATGGCTACACCTTC. Its translation is CASSQGQAGYGYTF.